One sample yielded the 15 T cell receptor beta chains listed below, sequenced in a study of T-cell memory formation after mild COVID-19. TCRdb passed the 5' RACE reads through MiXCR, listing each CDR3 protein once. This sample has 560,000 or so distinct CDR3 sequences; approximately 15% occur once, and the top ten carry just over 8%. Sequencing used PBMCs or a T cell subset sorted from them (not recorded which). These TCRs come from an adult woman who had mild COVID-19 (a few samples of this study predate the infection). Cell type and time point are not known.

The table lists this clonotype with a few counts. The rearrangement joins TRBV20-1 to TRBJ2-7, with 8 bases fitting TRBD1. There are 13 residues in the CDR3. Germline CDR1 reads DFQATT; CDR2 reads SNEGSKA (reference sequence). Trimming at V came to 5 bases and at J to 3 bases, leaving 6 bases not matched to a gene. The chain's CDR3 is CSALDRVVYEQYF. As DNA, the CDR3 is TGCAGTGCTCTGGACAGGGTTGTCTACGAGCAGTACTTC.

CDR3 in DNA: TGTGCCACCAGCAGAGGCCTCTCAGATACGCAGTATTTT. Translation gives CATSRGLSDTQYF. The chain carries TRBV15 and TRBJ2-3; no firm D call. Trimming cost V 1 base and J 4 bases, with 6 bases left between them. Germline V lookup: CDR1 LNHNV, CDR2 YYDKDF (reference sequence). The CDR3 runs 13 residues.

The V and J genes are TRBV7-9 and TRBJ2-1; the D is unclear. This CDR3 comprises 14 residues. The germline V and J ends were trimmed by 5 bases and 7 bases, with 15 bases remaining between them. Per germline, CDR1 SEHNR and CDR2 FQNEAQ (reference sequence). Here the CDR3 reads CASSPSSPANEQFF. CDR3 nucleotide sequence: TGTGCCAGCAGCCCCTCGAGCCCCGCGAATGAGCAGTTCTTC.

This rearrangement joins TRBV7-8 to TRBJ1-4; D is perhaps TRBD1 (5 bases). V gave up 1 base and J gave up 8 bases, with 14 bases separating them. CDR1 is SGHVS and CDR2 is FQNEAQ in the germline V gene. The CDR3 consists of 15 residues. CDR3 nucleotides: TGTGCCAGCAGCTTAGGCAGGGTAGGCTCGGAAAAACTGTTTTTT. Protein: CASSLGRVGSEKLFF.

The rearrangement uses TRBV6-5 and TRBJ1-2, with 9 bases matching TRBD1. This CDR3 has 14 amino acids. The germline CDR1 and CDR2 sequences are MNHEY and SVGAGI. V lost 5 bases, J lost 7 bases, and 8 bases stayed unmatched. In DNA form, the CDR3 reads TGTGCCAGCAGTACTGGGACAGGGATCTCTGGCTACACCTTC. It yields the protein CASSTGTGISGYTF.

CDR3 amino acids: CASSLVARGGEAFF. DNA for the CDR3: TGTGCCAGCAGCTTAGTAGCACGAGGAGGTGAAGCTTTCTTT. The rearrangement links TRBV7-2 to TRBJ1-1, with unresolved D. Germline loops: CDR1 SGHTA, CDR2 FQGNSA. Trimming pared 1 base from V and 7 bases from J, leaving 13 bases between. The CDR3 length is 14 residues.

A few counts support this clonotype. CDR3 amino acids: CASSYGLQPGDEQYF. CDR3 sequence (DNA): TGTGCCAGCAGTTACGGGTTGCAGCCAGGGGACGAGCAGTACTTC. This sequence joins TRBV6-5 and TRBJ2-7, with D maybe TRBD1 (6 bases). Trimming took 2 bases from V and 5 from J, leaving 16 bases between them. Germline loops: CDR1 MNHEY, CDR2 SVGAGI. This CDR3 has 15 amino acids.

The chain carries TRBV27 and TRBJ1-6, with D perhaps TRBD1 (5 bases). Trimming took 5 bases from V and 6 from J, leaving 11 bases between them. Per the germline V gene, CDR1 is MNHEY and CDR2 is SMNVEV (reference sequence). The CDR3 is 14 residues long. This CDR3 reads CASSPQESNSPLHF. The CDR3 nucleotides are TGTGCCAGCAGTCCACAGGAATCTAATTCACCCCTCCACTTT.

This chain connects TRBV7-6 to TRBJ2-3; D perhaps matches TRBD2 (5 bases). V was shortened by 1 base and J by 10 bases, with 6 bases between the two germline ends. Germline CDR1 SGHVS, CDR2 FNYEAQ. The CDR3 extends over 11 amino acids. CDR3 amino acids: CASSLDGAQYF. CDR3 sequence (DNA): TGTGCCAGCAGCTTAGACGGGGCGCAGTATTTT.

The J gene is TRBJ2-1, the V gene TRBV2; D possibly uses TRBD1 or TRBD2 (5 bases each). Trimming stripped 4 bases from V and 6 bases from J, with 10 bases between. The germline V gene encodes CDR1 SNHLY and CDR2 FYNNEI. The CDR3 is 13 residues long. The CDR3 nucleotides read TGTGCCAGCAGTGCCAGGGACGGCAATGAGCAGTTCTTC. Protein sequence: CASSARDGNEQFF.

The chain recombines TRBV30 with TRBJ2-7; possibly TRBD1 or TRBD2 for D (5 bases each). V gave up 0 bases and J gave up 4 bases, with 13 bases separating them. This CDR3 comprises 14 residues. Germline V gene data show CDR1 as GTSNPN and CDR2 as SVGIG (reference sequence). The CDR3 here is CAWSVQLGAYEQYF. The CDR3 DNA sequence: TGTGCCTGGAGTGTACAACTCGGGGCTTACGAGCAGTACTTC.

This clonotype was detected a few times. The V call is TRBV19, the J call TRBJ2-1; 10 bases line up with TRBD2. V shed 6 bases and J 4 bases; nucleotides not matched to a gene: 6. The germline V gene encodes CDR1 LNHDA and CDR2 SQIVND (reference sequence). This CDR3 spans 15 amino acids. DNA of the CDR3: TGTGCCAGTAGAGCCGGGACTAGCGAGTACAATGAGCAGTTCTTC. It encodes CASRAGTSEYNEQFF.

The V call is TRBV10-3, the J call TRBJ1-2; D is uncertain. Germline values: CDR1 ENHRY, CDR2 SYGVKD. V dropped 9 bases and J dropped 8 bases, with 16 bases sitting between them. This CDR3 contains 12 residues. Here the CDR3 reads CAISDSTGGYTF. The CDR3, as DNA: TGTGCCATTTCGGACTCCACTGGGGGCTACACCTTC.

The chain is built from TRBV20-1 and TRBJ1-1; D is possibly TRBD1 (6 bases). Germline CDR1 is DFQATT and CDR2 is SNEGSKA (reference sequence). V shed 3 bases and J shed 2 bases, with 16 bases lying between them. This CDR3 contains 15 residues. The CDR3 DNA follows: TGCAGTGCTAGGTTAGGCGGACAGTTAAACACTGAAGCTTTCTTT. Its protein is CSARLGGQLNTEAFF.

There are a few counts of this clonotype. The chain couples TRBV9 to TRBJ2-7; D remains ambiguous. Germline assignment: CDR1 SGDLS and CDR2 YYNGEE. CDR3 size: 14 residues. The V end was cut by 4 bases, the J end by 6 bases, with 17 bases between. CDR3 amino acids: CASSPLGSSLEQYF. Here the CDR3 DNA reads TGTGCCAGCAGCCCCCTGGGAAGTTCTCTCGAGCAGTACTTC.